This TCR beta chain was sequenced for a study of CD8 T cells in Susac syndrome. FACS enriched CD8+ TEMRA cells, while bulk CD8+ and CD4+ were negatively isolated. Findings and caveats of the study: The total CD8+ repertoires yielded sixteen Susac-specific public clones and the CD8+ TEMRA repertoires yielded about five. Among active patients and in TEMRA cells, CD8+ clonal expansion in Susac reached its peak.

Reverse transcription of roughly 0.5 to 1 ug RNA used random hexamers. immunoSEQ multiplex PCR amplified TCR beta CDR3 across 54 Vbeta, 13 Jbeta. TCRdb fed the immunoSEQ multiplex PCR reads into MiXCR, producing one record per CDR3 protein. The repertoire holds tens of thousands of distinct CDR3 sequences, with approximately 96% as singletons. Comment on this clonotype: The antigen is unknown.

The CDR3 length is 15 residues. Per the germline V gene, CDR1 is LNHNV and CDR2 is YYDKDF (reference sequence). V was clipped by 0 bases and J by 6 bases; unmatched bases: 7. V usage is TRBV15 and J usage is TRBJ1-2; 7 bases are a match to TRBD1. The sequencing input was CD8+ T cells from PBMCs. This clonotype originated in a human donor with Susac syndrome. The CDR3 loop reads CATSREEGARNGYTF. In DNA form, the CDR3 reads TGTGCCACCAGCAGAGAGGAGGGGGCGAGGAATGGCTACACCTTC.